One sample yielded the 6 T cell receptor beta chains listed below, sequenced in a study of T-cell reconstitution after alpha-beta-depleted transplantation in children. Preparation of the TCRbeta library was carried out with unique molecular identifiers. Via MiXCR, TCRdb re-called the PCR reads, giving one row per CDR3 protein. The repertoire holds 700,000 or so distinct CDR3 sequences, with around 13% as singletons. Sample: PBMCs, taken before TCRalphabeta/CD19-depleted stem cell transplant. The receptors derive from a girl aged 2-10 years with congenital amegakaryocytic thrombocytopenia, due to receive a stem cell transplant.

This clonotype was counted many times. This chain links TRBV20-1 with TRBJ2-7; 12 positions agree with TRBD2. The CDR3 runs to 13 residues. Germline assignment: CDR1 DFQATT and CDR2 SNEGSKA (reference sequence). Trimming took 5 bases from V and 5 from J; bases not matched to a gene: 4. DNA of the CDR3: TGCAGTGCTCTAGCGGGAGGGCCCAACGAGCAGTACTTC. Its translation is CSALAGGPNEQYF.

CDR3 sequence reads: CASSLGQGSVNSNQPQHF. The CDR3, as DNA: TGTGCCAGCAGTTTGGGTCAGGGTAGCGTCAATAGCAATCAGCCCCAGCATTTT. This sequence joins TRBV12-3 or TRBV12-4 and TRBJ1-5, with D possibly TRBD1 on 5 matching bases. CDR3 length: 18 amino acids. Between the trimmed V and J ends, which lost 3 bases and 0 bases, there was a span of 18 bases.

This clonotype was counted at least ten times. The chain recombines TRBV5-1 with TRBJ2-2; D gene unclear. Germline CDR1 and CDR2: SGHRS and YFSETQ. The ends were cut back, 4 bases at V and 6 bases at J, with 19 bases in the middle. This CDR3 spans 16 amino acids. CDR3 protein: CASSPQRESWSGELFF. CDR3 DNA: TGCGCCAGCAGCCCCCAACGTGAGAGTTGGTCCGGGGAGCTGTTTTTT.

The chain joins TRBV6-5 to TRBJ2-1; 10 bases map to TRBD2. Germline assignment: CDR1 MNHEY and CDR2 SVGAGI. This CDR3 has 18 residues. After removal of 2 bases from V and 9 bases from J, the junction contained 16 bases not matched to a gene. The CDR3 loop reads CASSYRASGSRTRGEQFF. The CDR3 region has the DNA TGTGCCAGCAGTTACAGAGCTAGCGGGAGCCGAACACGGGGTGAGCAGTTCTTC.

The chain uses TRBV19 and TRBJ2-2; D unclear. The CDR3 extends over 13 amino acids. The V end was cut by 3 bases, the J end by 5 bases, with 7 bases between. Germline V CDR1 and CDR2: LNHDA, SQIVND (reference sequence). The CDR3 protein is CASSITTTGELFF. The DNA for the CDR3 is TGTGCCAGTAGTATCACTACGACCGGGGAGCTGTTTTTT.

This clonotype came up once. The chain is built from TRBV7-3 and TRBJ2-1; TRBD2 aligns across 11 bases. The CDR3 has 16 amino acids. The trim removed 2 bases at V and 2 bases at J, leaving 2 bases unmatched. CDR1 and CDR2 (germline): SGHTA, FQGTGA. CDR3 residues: CASSLLTSGTYNEQFF. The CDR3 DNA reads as TGTGCCAGCAGCTTATTGACTAGCGGGACCTACAATGAGCAGTTCTTC.